Given below is one TCR beta chain in context. This entry belongs to a study of blood T cell repertoires in COVID-19. Profiling relied on immunoSEQ multiplex PCR, and the TCRdb table lists in-frame clones only, not all of them. The data hold approximately 400,000 clones, with 91% observed a single time. This CDR3 is built from 16 residues. The germline V gene has CDR1 SGDLS and CDR2 YYNGEE. J was trimmed by 8 bases and V by 3 bases; bases with no gene match: 13. The chain has TRBV9 and TRBJ2-1, with 8 bases identical to TRBD2. The specimen was PBMCs or T cells enriched from blood (not recorded which). This TCR was recovered from a woman aged 40-49 years who had been exposed to COVID-19. CDR3: CASSASGGAGRDEQFF. The CDR3 region has the DNA TGTGCCAGCAGCGCGAGCGGGGGCGCGGGTAGGGATGAGCAGTTCTTC.